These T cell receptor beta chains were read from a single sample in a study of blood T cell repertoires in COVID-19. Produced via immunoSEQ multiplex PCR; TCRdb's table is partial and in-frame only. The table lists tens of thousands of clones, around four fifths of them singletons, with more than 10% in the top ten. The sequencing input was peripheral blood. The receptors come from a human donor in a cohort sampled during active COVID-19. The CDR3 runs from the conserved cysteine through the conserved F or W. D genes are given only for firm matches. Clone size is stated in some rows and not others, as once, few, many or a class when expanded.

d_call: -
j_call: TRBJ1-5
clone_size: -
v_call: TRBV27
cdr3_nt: TGTGCCAGCAGTTTAAGAGGGTATAATCAGCCCCAGCATTTT
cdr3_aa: CASSLRGYNQPQHF

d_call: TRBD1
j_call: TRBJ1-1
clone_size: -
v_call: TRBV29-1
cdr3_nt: TGCAGCGGGGACAGGGGTTGGAACACTGAAGCTTTCTTT
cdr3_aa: CSGDRGWNTEAFF

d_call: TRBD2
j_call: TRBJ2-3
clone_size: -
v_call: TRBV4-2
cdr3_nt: TGTGCCAGCAGCCAAGGTCTCAGCGGGGGCCTCACAGATACGCAGTATTTT
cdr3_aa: CASSQGLSGGLTDTQYF

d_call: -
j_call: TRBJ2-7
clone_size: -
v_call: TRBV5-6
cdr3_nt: TGTGCCAGCAGCTTGAGTCGGGGTGACGAGCAGTACTTC
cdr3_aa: CASSLSRGDEQYF

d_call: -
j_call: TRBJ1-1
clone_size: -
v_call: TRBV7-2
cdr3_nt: TGTGCCAGCAGCTTAGTGAGAGGGACAAACACTGAAGCTTTCTTT
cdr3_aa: CASSLVRGTNTEAFF

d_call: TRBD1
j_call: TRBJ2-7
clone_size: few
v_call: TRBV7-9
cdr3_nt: TGTGCCAGCAGCCGCGAATGGGACAGGAGCTACGAGCAGTACTTC
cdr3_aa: CASSREWDRSYEQYF

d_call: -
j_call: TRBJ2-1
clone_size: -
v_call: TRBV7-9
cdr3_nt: TGTGCCAGCAGCCCCTTGTGGGTGGGAGGATCCTACAATGAGCAGTTCTTC
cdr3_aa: CASSPLWVGGSYNEQFF

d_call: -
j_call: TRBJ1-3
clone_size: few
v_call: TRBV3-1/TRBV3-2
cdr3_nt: TGTGCCAGCAGCCAAAGACAGGTCTCTGGAAACACCATATATTTT
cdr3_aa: CASSQRQVSGNTIYF

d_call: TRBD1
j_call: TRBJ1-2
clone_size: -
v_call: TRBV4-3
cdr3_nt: TGCGCCAGCAGCCCGCGGACAGGGTTCTATGGCTACACCTTC
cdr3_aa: CASSPRTGFYGYTF

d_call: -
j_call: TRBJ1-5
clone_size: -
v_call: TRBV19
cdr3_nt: TGTGCCAGTACCCACAAAAACAAGTTGGGCCTCAATCAGCCCCAGCATTTT
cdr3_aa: CASTHKNKLGLNQPQHF

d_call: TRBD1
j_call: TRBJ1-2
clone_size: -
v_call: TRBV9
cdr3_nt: TGTGCCAGCAGCTCATGGGACAGGGCGGCGACCTTC
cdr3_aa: CASSSWDRAATF

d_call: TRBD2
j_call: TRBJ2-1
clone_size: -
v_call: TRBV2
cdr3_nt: TGTGCCAGCAGAGGTAGCGGGGTCCCCTCCTACAATGAGCAGTTCTTC
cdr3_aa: CASRGSGVPSYNEQFF

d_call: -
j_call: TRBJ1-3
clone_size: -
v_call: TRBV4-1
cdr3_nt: TGCGCCAGCAGCCAAGAACTGGGGCTTACACCAAGGAGCTCTGGAAACACCATATATTTT
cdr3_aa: CASSQELGLTPRSSGNTIYF

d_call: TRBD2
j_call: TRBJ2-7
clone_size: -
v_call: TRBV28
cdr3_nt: TGTGCCAGCAGTGACGGACTAGCGTCGGCCTACGAGCAGTACTTC
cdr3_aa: CASSDGLASAYEQYF

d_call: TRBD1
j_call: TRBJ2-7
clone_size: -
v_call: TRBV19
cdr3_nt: TGTGCCAGTAGTCCTCTAGACAGGGCCTTCGAGCAGTACTTC
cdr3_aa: CASSPLDRAFEQYF

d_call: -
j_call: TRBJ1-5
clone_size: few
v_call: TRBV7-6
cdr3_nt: TGTGCCAGCAGCCGATATAAGGGGCAGGAGCCCCAGCATTTT
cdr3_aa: CASSRYKGQEPQHF

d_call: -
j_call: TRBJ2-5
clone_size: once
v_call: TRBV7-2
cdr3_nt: TGTGCCAGCAGCTTAGAAGGGGTCACTCAAGAGACCCAGTACTTC
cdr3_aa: CASSLEGVTQETQYF

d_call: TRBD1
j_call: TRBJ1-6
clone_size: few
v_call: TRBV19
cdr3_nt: TGTGCCAGTAGCTCTAATGGACAGGATGATTCACCCCTCCACTTT
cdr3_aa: CASSSNGQDDSPLHF

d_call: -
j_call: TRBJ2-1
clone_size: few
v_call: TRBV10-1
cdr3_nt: TGCGCCAGCTCTCGTGACTTGAGCTCCTACAATGAGCAGTTCTTC
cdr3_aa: CASSRDLSSYNEQFF